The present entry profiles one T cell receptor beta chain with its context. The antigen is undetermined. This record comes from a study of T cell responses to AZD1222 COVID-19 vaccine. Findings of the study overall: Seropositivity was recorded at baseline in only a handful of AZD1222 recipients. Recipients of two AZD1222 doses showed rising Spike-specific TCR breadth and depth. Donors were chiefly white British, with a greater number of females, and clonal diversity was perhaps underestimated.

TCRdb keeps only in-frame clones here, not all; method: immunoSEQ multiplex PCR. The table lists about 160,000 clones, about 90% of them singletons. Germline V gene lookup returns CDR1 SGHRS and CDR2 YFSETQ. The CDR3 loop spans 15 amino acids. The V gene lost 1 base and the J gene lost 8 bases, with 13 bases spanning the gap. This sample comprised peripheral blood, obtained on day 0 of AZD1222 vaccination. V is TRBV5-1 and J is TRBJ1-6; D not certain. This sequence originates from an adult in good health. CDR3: CASSLSVGIDSPLHF. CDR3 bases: TGCGCCAGCAGCTTGTCTGTCGGGATTGATTCACCCCTCCACTTT. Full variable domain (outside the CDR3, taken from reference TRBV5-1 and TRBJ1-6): KAGVTQTPRYLIKTRGQQVTLSCSPISGHRSVSWYQQTPGQGLQFLFEYFSETQRNKGNFPGRFSGRQFSNSRSEMNVSTLELGDSALYLCASSLSVGIDSPLHFGNGTRLTVT.